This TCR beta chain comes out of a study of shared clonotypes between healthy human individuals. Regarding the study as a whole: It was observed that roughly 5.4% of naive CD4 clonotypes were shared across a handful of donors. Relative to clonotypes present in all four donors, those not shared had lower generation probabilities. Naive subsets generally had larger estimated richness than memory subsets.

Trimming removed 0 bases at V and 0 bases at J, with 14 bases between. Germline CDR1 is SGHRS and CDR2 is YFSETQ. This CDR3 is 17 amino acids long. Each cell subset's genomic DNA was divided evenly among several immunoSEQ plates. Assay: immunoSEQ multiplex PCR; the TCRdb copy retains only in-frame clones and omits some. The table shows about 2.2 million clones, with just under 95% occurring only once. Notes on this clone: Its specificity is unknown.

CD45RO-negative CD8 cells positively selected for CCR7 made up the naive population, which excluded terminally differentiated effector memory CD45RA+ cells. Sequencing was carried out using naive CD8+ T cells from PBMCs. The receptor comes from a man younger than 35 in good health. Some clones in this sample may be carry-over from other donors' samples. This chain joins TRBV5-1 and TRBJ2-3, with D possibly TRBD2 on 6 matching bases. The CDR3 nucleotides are TGCGCCAGCAGCTTGGGAGTATACGGGAGTAGCACAGATACGCAGTATTTT. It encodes CASSLGVYGSSTDTQYF.